The following is a T cell receptor (beta chain) sequence with its context. This CDR3 contains 12 residues. V gave up 2 bases and J gave up 9 bases, with 9 bases separating them. CDR1 is SGDLS and CDR2 is YYNGEE in the germline V gene. The data are from a study of blood T cell repertoires in COVID-19. Data came from immunoSEQ multiplex PCR; TCRdb stores just in-frame clones and leaves some out. Of approximately 130,000 clones in the sample, roughly 80% were seen once. The V call is TRBV9, the J call TRBJ1-5, with D unclear. What was sequenced was peripheral blood. This TCR derives from a human donor in a cohort sampled during active COVID-19. CDR3 amino acids: CASSVEGGPQHF. The CDR3 DNA sequence: TGTGCCAGCAGCGTTGAGGGAGGGCCCCAGCATTTT.